This passage covers 14 T cell receptor beta chains from one sample sequenced in a study of shared clonotypes between healthy human individuals. TCRdb's copy holds only in-frame clones and misses some; the assay was immunoSEQ multiplex PCR. This sample carries 950,000 to 1,100,000 clones, approximately 76% of them seen once, and the ten largest clones take about 1.5%. Source material: memory CD4+ T cells sorted from blood. Subset meaning: CD45RA-negative fraction. The source is a man between 18 and 35 years old in good health.

This clone was found once. The sample contains more than one DNA sequence encoding this CDR3. V gene TRBV10-3 combines with J gene TRBJ2-5, with 9 positions matching TRBD1. J lost 5 bases, V lost 5 bases, and 6 bases had no gene match. This CDR3 spans 14 amino acids. Germline V lookup: CDR1 ENHRY, CDR2 SYGVKD. The CDR3: CAISSGQGDETQYF. In nucleotides, the CDR3 is TGTGCCATCAGTTCGGGACAGGGCGACGAGACCCAGTACTTC.

This clone was picked up one time. The chain joins TRBV11-2 to TRBJ2-1, with 11 bases that match TRBD2. The germline gives CDR1 SGHAT, CDR2 FQNNGV. Trimming took 1 base from V and 3 from J; bases not matched to a gene: 5. This CDR3 has 17 amino acids. CDR3 nucleotides: TGTGCCAGCAGCTTAGTGGCGACTAGCGGGGTCTACAATGAGCAGTTCTTC. This sequence encodes CASSLVATSGVYNEQFF.

The chain is built from TRBV6-6 and TRBJ1-1; no clear D. The CDR3 has 13 residues. Trimming took 7 bases from V and 6 from J, leaving 15 bases between them. The germline gives CDR1 MNHNY, CDR2 SVGAGI (reference sequence). The CDR3 sequence: CASNPSGSPEAFF. DNA for the CDR3: TGTGCCAGCAACCCTTCGGGGAGCCCTGAAGCTTTCTTT.

V usage is TRBV7-8 and J usage is TRBJ1-2; TRBD1 matches 8 bases. From germline, CDR1 is SGHVS and CDR2 FQNEAQ. The CDR3 has 15 residues. V gave up 1 base and J gave up 5 bases; unmatched junction bases: 6. CDR3 DNA sequence: TGTGCCAGCAGCTTAGAGGCAGGGGGCGCGTATGGCTACACCTTC. Translating gives CASSLEAGGAYGYTF. The full variable domain, completed using reference TRBV7-8 and TRBJ1-2, is GAGVSQSPRYKVAKRGQDVALRCDPISGHVSLFWYQQALGQGPEFLTYFQNEAQLDKSGLPSDRFFAERPEGSVSTLKIQRTQQEDSAVYLCASSLEAGGAYGYTFGSGTRLTVV.

This clone has more than one count but fewer than ten. The rearrangement links TRBV5-1 to TRBJ2-7; D perhaps matches TRBD1 (5 bases). V lost 4 bases to trimming and J lost 2 bases, with 10 bases between them. The CDR3 totals 13 residues. Germline lookup yields CDR1 SGHRS and CDR2 YFSETQ. CDR3 in DNA: TGCGCCAGCAGCCCCCTACAGGCCTACGAGCAGTACTTC. Its protein product is CASSPLQAYEQYF.

The chain uses TRBV11-2 and TRBJ2-5, with 12 bases that match TRBD2. J was trimmed by 1 base and V by 5 bases; bases with no gene match: 14. Germline V gives CDR1 SGHAT, CDR2 FQNNGV. The CDR3 is 19 amino acids. CDR3 nucleotides: TGTGCCAGCAGCGCAACCCATAAAAGGACTAGCGGGATCCAAGAGACCCAGTACTTC. This codes for CASSATHKRTSGIQETQYF.

The chain has TRBV7-6 and TRBJ2-1, with 9 bases aligning to TRBD1. Per germline, CDR1 SGHVS and CDR2 FNYEAQ. The CDR3 runs to 17 residues. V lost 5 bases and J lost 2; bases outside the gene matches: 10. The DNA for the CDR3 is TGTGCCAGCAGCCAAGGACAGGGGCTATCAACCTACAATGAGCAGTTCTTC. This codes for CASSQGQGLSTYNEQFF.

This clone was counted only a few times. The chain has TRBV18 and TRBJ2-6; 8 positions agree with TRBD1. With V trimmed by 0 bases and J by 4 bases, 14 bases remained unmatched. Per the germline V gene, CDR1 is KGHSH and CDR2 is LQKENI. The CDR3 runs 20 residues. In DNA, the CDR3 is TGTGCCAGCTCACCACCGAAAGTCCCGGGACAGGAAAGCGGGGCCAACGTCCTGACTTTC. Its protein is CASSPPKVPGQESGANVLTF.

This clone was detected ten times or more. This chain uses TRBV6-5 with TRBJ2-1; 7 bases are shared with TRBD2. The V segment lost 6 bases and the J segment 6 bases; nucleotides outside the gene matches: 8. From germline, CDR1 is MNHEY and CDR2 SVGAGI. The CDR3 length is 14 residues. In DNA, the CDR3 is TGTGCCAGCAGACTAGGCGGGAGTGGCAATGAGCAGTTCTTC. As protein: CASRLGGSGNEQFF.

The chain couples TRBV5-6 to TRBJ1-5, with a tentative D call TRBD1 (5 bases). Per germline, CDR1 SGHDT and CDR2 YYEEEE. V lost 4 bases, J lost 2 bases, and 13 bases lay in between. The CDR3 covers 15 residues. CDR3 sequence reads: CASSRGTFGNQPQHF. CDR3 coding DNA: TGTGCCAGCAGCCGCGGGACGTTTGGCAATCAGCCCCAGCATTTT. Drawing the rest from reference TRBV5-6 and TRBJ1-5, the complete variable domain is DAGVTQSPTHLIKTRGQQVTLRCSPKSGHDTVSWYQQALGQGPQFIFQYYEEEERQRGNFPDRFSGHQFPNYSSELNVNALLLGDSALYLCASSRGTFGNQPQHFGDGTRLSIL.

V is TRBV5-1 and J is TRBJ1-6; D gene ambiguous. V lost 4 bases and J 4 bases, leaving 21 bases between the germline ends. Germline V gene data show CDR1 as SGHRS and CDR2 as YFSETQ. This CDR3 region has 18 residues. The CDR3 loop is CASSPAGYAGYYNSPLHF. CDR3 nucleotides: TGCGCCAGCAGCCCGGCCGGGTATGCAGGATATTATAATTCACCCCTCCACTTT.

Note on this clone: Other DNA sequences within the sample encode an identical CDR3. The rearrangement uses TRBV7-9 and TRBJ2-3; TRBD2 matches at 12 bases. From germline, CDR1 is SEHNR and CDR2 FQNEAQ (reference sequence). The CDR3 length is 16 residues. Trimming at V came to 4 bases and at J to 2 bases, leaving 4 bases not matched to a gene. CDR3 bases: TGTGCCAGCAGCTCAGGACTAGCGGGAAACACAGATACGCAGTATTTT. The encoded protein is CASSSGLAGNTDTQYF. Full variable domain (outside the CDR3, taken from reference TRBV7-9 and TRBJ2-3): DTGVSQNPRHKITKRGQNVTFRCDPISEHNRLYWYRQTLGQGPEFLTYFQNEAQLEKSRLLSDRFSAERPKGSFSTLEIQRTEQGDSAMYLCASSSGLAGNTDTQYFGPGTRLTVL.

V gene TRBV11-2 combines with J gene TRBJ2-4; D is unclear. CDR3 length equals 17 residues. V dropped 0 bases and J dropped 1 base, with 13 bases sitting between them. Looked up from germline, CDR1 is SGHAT and CDR2 is FQNNGV. CDR3 region: CASSLDIEDGAKNIQYF. The CDR3 bases are TGTGCCAGCAGCTTAGATATTGAGGATGGGGCCAAAAACATTCAGTACTTC.

This clone was seen more than once but under ten times. This chain connects TRBV19 to TRBJ1-5; the match to TRBD1 covers 8 bases. With 5 bases clipped from V and 9 bases from J, the junction kept 6 bases outside the gene matches. The CDR3 contains 13 residues. The V gene's germline CDR1 is LNHDA and CDR2 SQIVND (reference sequence). The CDR3 DNA reads as TGTGCCAGTAGTGACCCAGGGGGCCGGCCCCAGCATTTT. Translating it yields CASSDPGGRPQHF.